Described below is a single T cell receptor beta chain sequence and its context. The data were produced by immunoSEQ multiplex PCR, yet TCRdb's version contains in-frame clones alone and is incomplete. The sample has fewer than 350,000 clones; 89% are singletons. Germline lookup yields CDR1 LGHDT and CDR2 YNNKEL (reference sequence). The CDR3 consists of 13 residues. Trimming stripped 3 bases from V and 5 bases from J, with 10 bases between. This sample was included in a study of blood T cell repertoires in COVID-19. Study-level background: Acute and convalescent COVID-19 specimens originated in the United States, Italy and Spain.

The TCR comes from a woman between 40 and 55 years old who had recovered from COVID-19. This sequence joins TRBV3-1 (or the pseudogene TRBV3-2) and TRBJ1-1; D gene ambiguous. Sequencing input: PBMCs or T cells enriched from blood (not recorded which). CDR3 nucleotides: TGTGCCAGCAGCCAGCTTGCTAGGACTGAAGCTTTCTTT. Translated, it gives CASSQLARTEAFF.